The clone carrying this TCR beta chain has ten or more counts. Its antigen is not known. The data derive from a study of CD8 T cells in ankylosing spondylitis. Overall study findings and caveats: Made up of eight or nine highly homologous variants, a TCR beta motif appeared characteristic of ankylosing spondylitis blood. The study looked at matched synovial fluid samples from ankylosing spondylitis patients. Disease-linked clones were reported to be significantly enriched there.

As the method for making TCR beta libraries, quantitative 5'-RACE with molecular barcodes was used. TCRdb used MiXCR to reprocess the 5' RACE reads, holding one entry per CDR3 protein. The sample carries around 890,000 distinct CDR3 sequences, around 11% recorded once. There are 12 residues in the CDR3. CDR1 SQVTM and CDR2 ANQGSEA come from the germline V gene. Trimming took off 4 bases at V and 9 bases at J, with 15 bases between the two ends. The chain uses TRBV29-1 and TRBJ2-5; D may be TRBD1 (6 bases). Material: blood, either unsorted or a sorted T cell fraction (not recorded which). This clonotype was obtained from a male donor with ankylosing spondylitis. The CDR3 is CSVGDIDYAQYF. Written as DNA, the CDR3 is TGCAGCGTTGGGGACATAGATTATGCCCAGTACTTC.